A single sample is the source of the 9 T cell receptor beta chains below, sequenced in a study of T cells in Graves' hyperthyroidism and ophthalmopathy. Amplification targeted TCR beta CDR3 regions from RNA transcripts. With the HTBI primer set, the TCR CDR3 went through a first round of RT-PCR. TCRdb independently ran MiXCR on the multiplex PCR reads; one entry per CDR3 protein. The table records some 250,000 distinct CDR3 sequences, about 14% of them present only once. Sequenced sample: blood. The receptors originated from a woman between 40 and 55 years old with Graves' hyperthyroidism that later progressed to Graves' ophthalmopathy.

This clonotype was seen at least ten times. The genes are TRBV10-3 and TRBJ1-1; TRBD1 matches at 7 bases. Trimming at V came to 7 bases and at J to 11 bases, leaving 13 bases not matched to a gene. Germline CDR1 is ENHRY and CDR2 is SYGVKD. This CDR3 has 13 residues. CDR3 amino acids: CAITELYRGDAFF. The CDR3 nucleotides read TGTGCCATCACCGAACTTTACAGGGGTGATGCTTTCTTT.

This clonotype was observed a single time. The CDR3 is CASSWLDRSGELFF. The DNA of the CDR3 is TGTGCCAGCAGTTGGCTAGACAGGAGCGGGGAGCTGTTTTTT. The chain combines TRBV6-2 or TRBV6-3 with TRBJ2-2; perhaps TRBD1 as D (6 bases). V was clipped by 4 bases and J by 7 bases, with 13 bases between them. Germline CDR1 is MNHEY and CDR2 is SVGEGT. The CDR3 runs 14 residues.

This clonotype was counted a few times. The V and J genes are TRBV7-2 and TRBJ2-3; 11 nucleotides align to TRBD2. The CDR3 runs to 22 residues. The J segment lost 2 bases and the V segment lost 3 bases, leaving 22 bases of the junction unmatched. CDR1 is SGHTA, CDR2 FQGNSA, per germline. CDR3 DNA sequence: TGTGCCAGCAGCTTTTTGCCAATAGCGGGAGGGCTTAACTCCCTTAACACAGATACGCAGTATTTT. Its translation: CASSFLPIAGGLNSLNTDTQYF. Together with reference TRBV7-2 and TRBJ2-3, the CDR3 gives the full variable domain: GAGVSQSPSNKVTEKGKDVELRCDPISGHTALYWYRQSLGQGLEFLIYFQGNSAPDKSGLPSDRFSAERTGGSVSTLTIQRTQQEDSAVYLCASSFLPIAGGLNSLNTDTQYFGPGTRLTVL.

J is TRBJ2-3 and V is TRBV28; TRBD1 matches 9 bases. Trimming at V came to 6 bases and at J to 3 bases, leaving 10 bases not matched to a gene. Germline CDR1 MDHEN, CDR2 SYDVKM. The CDR3 loop spans 16 amino acids. CDR3 in amino acids: CASSLSGTGSTDTQYF. CDR3 nucleotides: TGTGCCAGCAGCCTCTCCGGGACAGGGTCAACAGATACGCAGTATTTT.

This clonotype was seen many times. V is TRBV9 and J is TRBJ1-4; weak D call: TRBD1 (5 bases). The CDR3 has 16 amino acids. Germline values: CDR1 SGDLS, CDR2 YYNGEE. V was clipped by 3 bases and J by 3 bases, with 15 bases between them. CDR3 nucleotides: TGTGCCAGCAGCGCGAAGTGGGGCGGCGCTAATGAAAAACTGTTTTTT. Translated, it gives CASSAKWGGANEKLFF.

This clonotype was recorded at least ten times. Here the CDR3 DNA reads TGTGCCAGACGCTCCAGCGGGGTTGAGAATGAAAAACTGTTTTTT. Translating it yields CARRSSGVENEKLFF. The V call is TRBV2, the J call TRBJ1-4; D is uncertain. The CDR3 totals 15 residues. CDR1 and CDR2 (germline): SNHLY, FYNNEI. V dropped 9 bases and J dropped 5 bases, with 19 bases sitting between them.

This chain links TRBV20-1 with TRBJ2-5, with D hard to call. Germline V CDR1 and CDR2: DFQATT, SNEGSKA (reference sequence). This CDR3 comprises 11 residues. V was trimmed by 5 bases and J by 3 bases, leaving 7 bases between them. The DNA of the CDR3 is TGCAGTGCTGCGCGCGAAGAGACCCAGTACTTC. Translated, it gives CSAAREETQYF.

The J gene is TRBJ2-7, the V gene TRBV20-1, with 7 bases that match TRBD1. The CDR3 sequence is 12 residues long. After removal of 4 bases from V and 6 bases from J, the junction contained 6 bases not matched to a gene. The germline CDR1 and CDR2 sequences are DFQATT and SNEGSKA (reference sequence). The CDR3 loop is CSANRQGREQYF. For the CDR3, the DNA is TGCAGTGCTAACCGACAGGGTCGCGAGCAGTACTTC.

In its sample, this clonotype was seen a few times. The V call is TRBV19, the J call TRBJ1-1; a weak D match, TRBD1 (5 bases). The CDR3 is 13 residues long. From germline, CDR1 is LNHDA and CDR2 SQIVND (reference sequence). V was cut by 3 bases and J by 5 bases, with 10 bases left in between. The CDR3 sequence is CASSIWGETEAFF. CDR3 nucleotide sequence: TGTGCCAGTAGTATCTGGGGGGAGACTGAAGCTTTCTTT.